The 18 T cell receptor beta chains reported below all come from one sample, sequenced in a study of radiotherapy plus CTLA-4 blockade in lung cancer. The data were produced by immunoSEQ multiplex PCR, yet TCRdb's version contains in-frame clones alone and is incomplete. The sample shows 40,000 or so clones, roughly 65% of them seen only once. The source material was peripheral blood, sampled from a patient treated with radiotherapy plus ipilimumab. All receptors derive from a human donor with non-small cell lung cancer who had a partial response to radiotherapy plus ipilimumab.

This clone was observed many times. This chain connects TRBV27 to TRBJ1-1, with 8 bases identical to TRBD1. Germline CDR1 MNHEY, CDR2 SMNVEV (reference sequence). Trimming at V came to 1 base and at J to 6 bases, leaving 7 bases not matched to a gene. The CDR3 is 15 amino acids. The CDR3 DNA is TGTGCCAGCAGTTTATTGCAGGGGGCGATGGCTGAAGCTTTCTTT. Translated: CASSLLQGAMAEAFF.

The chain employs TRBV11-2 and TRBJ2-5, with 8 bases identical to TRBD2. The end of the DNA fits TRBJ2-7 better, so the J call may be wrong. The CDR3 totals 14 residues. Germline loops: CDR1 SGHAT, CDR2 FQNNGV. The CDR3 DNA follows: TGTGCCAGCAGCTTGGGGACTAGGGGGTACGAGCAGTACTTC. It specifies CASSLGTRGYEQYF.

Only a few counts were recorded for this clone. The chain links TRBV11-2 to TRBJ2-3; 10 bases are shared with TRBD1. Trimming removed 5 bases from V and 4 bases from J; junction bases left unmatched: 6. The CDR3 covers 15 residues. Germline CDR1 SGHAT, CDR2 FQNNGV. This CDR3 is CASSSGQGGPDTQYF. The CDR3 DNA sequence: TGTGCCAGCAGCAGCGGACAGGGGGGCCCAGATACGCAGTATTTT.

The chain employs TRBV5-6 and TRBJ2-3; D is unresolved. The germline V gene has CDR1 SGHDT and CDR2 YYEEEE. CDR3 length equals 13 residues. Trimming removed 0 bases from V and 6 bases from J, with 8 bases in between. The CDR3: CASSLGARDTQYF. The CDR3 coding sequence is TGTGCCAGCAGCTTGGGTGCGAGGGATACGCAGTATTTT.

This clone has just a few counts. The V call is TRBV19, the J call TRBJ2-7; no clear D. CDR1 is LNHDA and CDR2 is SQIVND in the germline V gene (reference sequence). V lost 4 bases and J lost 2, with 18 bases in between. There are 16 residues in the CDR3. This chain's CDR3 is CASSKTTWAQAYEQYF. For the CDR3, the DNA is TGTGCCAGTAGTAAAACCACCTGGGCGCAAGCCTACGAGCAGTACTTC.

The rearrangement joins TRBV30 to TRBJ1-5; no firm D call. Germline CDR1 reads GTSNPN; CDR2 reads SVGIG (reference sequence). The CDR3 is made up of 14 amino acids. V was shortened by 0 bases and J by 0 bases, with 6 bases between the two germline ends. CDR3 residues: CAWSVFGSNQPQHF. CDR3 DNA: TGTGCCTGGAGTGTATTCGGTAGCAATCAGCCCCAGCATTTT.

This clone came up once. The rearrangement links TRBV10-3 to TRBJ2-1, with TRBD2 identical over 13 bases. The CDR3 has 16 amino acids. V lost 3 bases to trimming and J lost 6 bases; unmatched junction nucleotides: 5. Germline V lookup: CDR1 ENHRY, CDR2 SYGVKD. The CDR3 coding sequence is TGTGCCATCAGTGAACTCGGGACTAGCGGGACCAATGAGCAGTTCTTC. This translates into CAISELGTSGTNEQFF.

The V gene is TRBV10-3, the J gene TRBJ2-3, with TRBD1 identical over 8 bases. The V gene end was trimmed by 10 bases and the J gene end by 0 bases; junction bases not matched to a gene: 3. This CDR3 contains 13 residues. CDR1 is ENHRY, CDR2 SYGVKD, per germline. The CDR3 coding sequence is TGTGCCACCCAGGGGGCTAGCACAGATACGCAGTATTTT. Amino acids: CATQGASTDTQYF.

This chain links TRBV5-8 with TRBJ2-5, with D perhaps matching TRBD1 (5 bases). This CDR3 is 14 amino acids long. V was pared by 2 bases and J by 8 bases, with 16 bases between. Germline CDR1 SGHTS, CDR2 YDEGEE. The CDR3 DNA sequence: TGTGCCAGCAGCTTATGTGGGGCAGAGTGCACCCAGTACTTC. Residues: CASSLCGAECTQYF. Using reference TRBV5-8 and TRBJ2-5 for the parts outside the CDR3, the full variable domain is EAGVTQSPTHLIKTRGQQATLRCSPISGHTSVYWYQQALGLGLQFLLWYDEGEERNRGNFPPRFSGRQFPNYSSELNVNALELEDSALYLCASSLCGAECTQYFGPGTRLLVL.

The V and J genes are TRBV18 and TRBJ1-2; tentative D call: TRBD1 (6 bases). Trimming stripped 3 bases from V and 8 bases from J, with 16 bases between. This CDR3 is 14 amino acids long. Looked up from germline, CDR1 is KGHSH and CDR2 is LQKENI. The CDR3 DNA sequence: TGTGCCAGCTCACCGAGCGACAGGAGAGAGGGCTACACCTTC. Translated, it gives CASSPSDRREGYTF.

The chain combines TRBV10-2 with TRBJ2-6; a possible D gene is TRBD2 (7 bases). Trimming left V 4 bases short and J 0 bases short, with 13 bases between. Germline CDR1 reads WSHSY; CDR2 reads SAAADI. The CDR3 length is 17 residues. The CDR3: CASSAGGASSGANVLTF. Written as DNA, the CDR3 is TGCGCCAGCAGTGCGGGGGGCGCCTCCTCTGGGGCCAACGTCCTGACTTTC.

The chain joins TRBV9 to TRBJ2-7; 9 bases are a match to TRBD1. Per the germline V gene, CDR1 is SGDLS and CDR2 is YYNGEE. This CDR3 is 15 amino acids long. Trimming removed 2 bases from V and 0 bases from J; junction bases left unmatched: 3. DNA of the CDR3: TGTGCCAGCAGCGTCGACAGGGGGTTCTCCTACGAGCAGTACTTC. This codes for CASSVDRGFSYEQYF.

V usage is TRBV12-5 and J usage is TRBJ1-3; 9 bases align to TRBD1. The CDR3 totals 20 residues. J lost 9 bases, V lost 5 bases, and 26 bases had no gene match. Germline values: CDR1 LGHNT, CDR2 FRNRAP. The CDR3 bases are TGTGCTAGTGGTCCCCTCGCCGGGACAGGGCCCGGAAAGCTGTATGGCACCATATATTTT. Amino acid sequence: CASGPLAGTGPGKLYGTIYF.

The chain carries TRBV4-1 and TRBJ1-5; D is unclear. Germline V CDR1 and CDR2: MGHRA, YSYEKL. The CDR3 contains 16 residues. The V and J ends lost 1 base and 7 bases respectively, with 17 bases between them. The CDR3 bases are TGCGCCAGCAGCCAAGGCGTAGGCGGTTCTGACCAGCCCCAGCATTTT. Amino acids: CASSQGVGGSDQPQHF.

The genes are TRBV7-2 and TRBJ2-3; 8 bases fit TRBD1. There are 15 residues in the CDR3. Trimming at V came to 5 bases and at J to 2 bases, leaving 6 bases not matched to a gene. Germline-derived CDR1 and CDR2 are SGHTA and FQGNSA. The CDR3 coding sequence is TGTGCCAGCAGCCGACAGGGGCCTACCACAGATACGCAGTATTTT. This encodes CASSRQGPTTDTQYF.

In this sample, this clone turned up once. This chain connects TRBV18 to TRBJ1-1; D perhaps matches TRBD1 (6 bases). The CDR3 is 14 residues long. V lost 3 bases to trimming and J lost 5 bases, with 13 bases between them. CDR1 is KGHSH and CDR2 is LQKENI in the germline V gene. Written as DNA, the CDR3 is TGTGCCAGCTCACCGCTGGGGGCCTCAACTGAAGCTTTCTTT. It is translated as CASSPLGASTEAFF.

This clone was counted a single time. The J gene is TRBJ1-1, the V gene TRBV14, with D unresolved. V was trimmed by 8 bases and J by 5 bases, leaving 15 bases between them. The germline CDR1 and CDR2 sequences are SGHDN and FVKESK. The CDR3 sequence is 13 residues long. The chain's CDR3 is CASLLPDGTEAFF. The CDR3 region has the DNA TGTGCCAGCTTACTCCCCGACGGGACTGAAGCTTTCTTT.

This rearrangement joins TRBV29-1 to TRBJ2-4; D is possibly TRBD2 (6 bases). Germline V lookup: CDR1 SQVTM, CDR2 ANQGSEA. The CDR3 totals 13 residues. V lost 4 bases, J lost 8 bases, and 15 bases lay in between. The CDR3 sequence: CSVVFRESDIQYF. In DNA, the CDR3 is TGCAGCGTTGTCTTTCGGGAGAGTGACATTCAGTACTTC.